The next 29 T cell receptor beta chains were all read from a single sample in a study of technical replicates of blood from several donors. Here immunoSEQ multiplex PCR was the method, and the copy in TCRdb shows in-frame clones only, minus some. The table has around 73,000 clones, around nine tenths seen once. Material: PBMCs. These receptors originate from a human donor in good health. Some clones in this sample may be carry-over from other donors' samples.

The CDR3 coding sequence is TGTGCCACCGATGCTGCCAGGGGCTATGGCTACACCTTC. It translates to CATDAARGYGYTF. The rearrangement uses TRBV28 and TRBJ1-2; D is perhaps TRBD1 (6 bases). Trimming cost V 10 bases and J 4 bases, with 16 bases left between them. The CDR3 has 13 residues. Germline CDR1 reads MDHEN; CDR2 reads SYDVKM.

This chain uses TRBV4-3 with TRBJ1-1; a weak D match, TRBD1 (6 bases). This CDR3 has 18 amino acids. Trimming cost V 4 bases and J 0 bases, with 21 bases left between them. Germline V CDR1 and CDR2: LGHNA, YSLEER. The CDR3 DNA follows: TGCGCCAGCAGCCCTACCGGACAGCCACTCTATATGAACACTGAAGCTTTCTTT. It yields the protein CASSPTGQPLYMNTEAFF.

This chain joins TRBV5-4 and TRBJ2-3; the match to TRBD1 covers 11 bases. Germline V gives CDR1 SGHNT, CDR2 YYREEE (reference sequence). Trimming cost V 3 bases and J 12 bases; bases outside gene matches: 3. The CDR3 loop spans 12 amino acids. CDR3 in DNA: TGTGCCAGCAGCTCGGGACAGGGGGATCAGTATTTT. Protein sequence: CASSSGQGDQYF.

The J gene is TRBJ1-4, the V gene TRBV5-1, with unresolved D. Germline V lookup: CDR1 SGHRS, CDR2 YFSETQ. Trimming cost V 4 bases and J 8 bases, with 15 bases left between them. The CDR3 has 14 residues. The DNA of the CDR3 is TGCGCCAGCAGCATAAATATCGCGGGGGAAAAACTGTTTTTT. This sequence encodes CASSINIAGEKLFF. Based on the CDR3 plus reference TRBV5-1 and TRBJ1-4, the full variable domain is KAGVTQTPRYLIKTRGQQVTLSCSPISGHRSVSWYQQTPGQGLQFLFEYFSETQRNKGNFPGRFSGRQFSNSRSEMNVSTLELGDSALYLCASSINIAGEKLFFGSGTQLSVL.

The V gene is TRBV6-5, the J gene TRBJ1-5; 10 positions agree with TRBD1. The CDR3 is 15 amino acids. The J segment lost 3 bases and the V segment lost 6 bases, leaving 5 bases of the junction unmatched. Germline-derived CDR1 and CDR2 are MNHEY and SVGAGI. In nucleotides, the CDR3 is TGTGCCAGCAGACCCGGGACAGGGGACAATCAGCCCCAGCATTTT. Its translation: CASRPGTGDNQPQHF.

The V and J genes are TRBV23-1 and TRBJ1-1; the match to TRBD1 covers 9 bases. TRBV23-1 counts as an open reading frame of uncertain function. The CDR3 sequence is 14 residues long. The V and J ends lost 6 bases and 3 bases, in that order; junction bases with no gene match: 5. The CDR3 DNA reads TGCGCCAGCAGCCGGGACAGGGTATACACTGAAGCTTTCTTT. Translated: CASSRDRVYTEAFF.

This chain uses TRBV6-5 with TRBJ2-7, with 12 bases aligning to TRBD2. V shed 7 bases, J shed 2 bases, and the junction held 6 bases outside the gene matches. The germline V gene has CDR1 MNHEY and CDR2 SVGAGI. The length of the CDR3 is 15 residues. The CDR3: CASTPPSGGAYEQYF. The CDR3 region has the DNA TGTGCCAGCACCCCCCCTAGCGGGGGGGCCTACGAGCAGTACTTC.

The rearrangement joins TRBV29-1 to TRBJ1-1; D possibly corresponds to TRBD1 (5 bases). V lost 4 bases and J 9 bases, leaving 18 bases between the germline ends. This CDR3 contains 13 residues. Germline V CDR1 and CDR2: SQVTM, ANQGSEA. The DNA for the CDR3 is TGCAGCGTTGGGGGCGCGGGGCAACGAAAAGCTTTCTTT. This codes for CSVGGAGQRKAFF.

This CDR3 is CASTPGDRGRVDTQYF. The CDR3 DNA reads TGTGCCAGCACCCCTGGCGACAGGGGGCGTGTGGATACGCAGTATTTT. V and J are TRBV11-2 and TRBJ2-3, with TRBD1 matching over 10 bases. Germline V gene data show CDR1 as SGHAT and CDR2 as FQNNGV. The V gene end was trimmed by 7 bases and the J gene end by 6 bases; junction bases not matched to a gene: 13. The CDR3 loop spans 16 amino acids.

The rearrangement joins TRBV5-4 to TRBJ1-2, with D possibly TRBD1 on 5 matching bases. The germline V and J ends were trimmed by 0 bases and 7 bases, with 10 bases remaining between them. Germline CDR1 is SGHNT and CDR2 is YYREEE (reference sequence). The CDR3 runs 13 residues. The CDR3 sequence: CASSLGQGVGYTF. DNA of the CDR3: TGTGCCAGCAGCTTGGGGCAGGGTGTTGGCTACACCTTC.

J is TRBJ2-7 and V is TRBV25-1; 9 bases map to TRBD1. The length of the CDR3 is 14 residues. Germline assignment: CDR1 MGHDK and CDR2 SYGVNS. Trimming removed 6 bases from V and 3 bases from J; junction bases left unmatched: 6. CDR3 DNA: TGTGCCAGCAGCCAGGGACAGGGATTCTACGAGCAGTACTTC. Its protein is CASSQGQGFYEQYF.

V and J are TRBV5-1 and TRBJ1-1; D is possibly TRBD1 (6 bases). Germline V CDR1 and CDR2: SGHRS, YFSETQ. This CDR3 is 13 amino acids long. The ends were cut back, 4 bases at V and 1 base at J, with 8 bases in the middle. The CDR3 reads CASSMDRNTEAFF. CDR3 nucleotides: TGCGCCAGCAGCATGGACAGGAACACTGAAGCTTTCTTT.

This chain joins TRBV7-2 and TRBJ1-6; no clear D gene. The CDR3 is made up of 14 amino acids. Between the trimmed V and J ends, which lost 1 base and 10 bases, there was a span of 11 bases. Germline assignment: CDR1 SGHTA and CDR2 FQGNSA. The CDR3 DNA is TGTGCCAGCAGCTTAGGAGGCCTAGAATCACCCCTCCACTTT. Encoded protein: CASSLGGLESPLHF.

The chain has TRBV19 and TRBJ2-7; D not certain. Germline V CDR1 and CDR2: LNHDA, SQIVND (reference sequence). The CDR3 loop spans 14 amino acids. Trimming cost V 4 bases and J 4 bases, with 14 bases left between them. In DNA form, the CDR3 reads TGTGCCAGTAGTAAAATCCACGCCGGTTACGAGCAGTACTTC. Translated, it gives CASSKIHAGYEQYF.

CDR3 DNA: TGTGCCAGCAGGGGTTCGCGGGGCTATGGCTACACCTTC. It yields the protein CASRGSRGYGYTF. This chain connects TRBV2 to TRBJ1-2; no clear D gene. V gave up 6 bases and J gave up 4 bases, with 12 bases separating them. Per germline, CDR1 SNHLY and CDR2 FYNNEI. The CDR3 covers 13 residues. Full variable domain (rest looked up from reference TRBV2 and TRBJ1-2): EPEVTQTPSHQVTQMGQEVILRCVPISNHLYFYWYRQILGQKVEFLVSFYNNEISEKSEIFDDQFSVERPDGSNFTLKIRSTKLEDSAMYFCASRGSRGYGYTFGSGTRLTVV.

The V and J genes are TRBV6-5 and TRBJ2-7, with 7 nucleotides matching TRBD1. Germline CDR1 and CDR2: MNHEY and SVGAGI. The junction had 3 bases not matched to a gene; V was cut back by 6 bases and J by 1 base. The length of the CDR3 is 13 residues. The CDR3 DNA reads TGTGCCAGCAGGGAGGACAGGTCCTACGAGCAGTACTTC. Translated, it gives CASREDRSYEQYF.

The rearrangement links TRBV7-6 to TRBJ2-3; D call uncertain. Germline-derived CDR1 and CDR2 are SGHVS and FNYEAQ. Trimming removed 2 bases at V and 7 bases at J, with 13 bases between. The CDR3 covers 14 residues. The CDR3 bases are TGTGCCAGCAGCTTACGAGGAACTGAAAATACGCAGTATTTT. Its protein product is CASSLRGTENTQYF.

The chain joins TRBV6-5 to TRBJ2-1; D is uncertain. CDR1 and CDR2 (germline): MNHEY, SVGAGI. V lost 0 bases to trimming and J lost 0 bases, with 3 bases between them. The CDR3 sequence is 14 residues long. CDR3 nucleotide sequence: TGTGCCAGCAGTTACTCGAGCTCCTACAATGAGCAGTTCTTC. The encoded protein is CASSYSSSYNEQFF.

The chain employs TRBV7-2 and TRBJ2-1; TRBD1 aligns across 10 bases. Germline CDR1 is SGHTA and CDR2 is FQGNSA. This CDR3 has 15 residues. Unmatched junction bases numbered 9, after V lost 6 bases and J lost 7 bases. The CDR3, as DNA: TGTGCCAGCAGATTGGGGACAGGGGTGGTAAATGAGCAGTTCTTC. The encoded protein is CASRLGTGVVNEQFF.

The chain carries TRBV7-9 and TRBJ2-1; 8 bases agree with TRBD2. CDR3 length equals 16 residues. Trimming at V came to 5 bases and at J to 10 bases, leaving 16 bases not matched to a gene. The germline V gene encodes CDR1 SEHNR and CDR2 FQNEAQ (reference sequence). The CDR3 protein is CASSLLVAGGLGEQFF. In DNA form, the CDR3 reads TGTGCCAGCAGCCTCTTAGTGGCGGGGGGTTTGGGGGAGCAGTTCTTC.

The chain recombines TRBV6-1 with TRBJ2-1, with 8 bases identical to TRBD2. The CDR3 loop spans 16 amino acids. The germline V gene encodes CDR1 MNHNS and CDR2 SASEGT. V shed 4 bases and J 7 bases; nucleotides not matched to a gene: 12. The CDR3 nucleotides read TGTGCCAGCAGTGCACCCGGGACTAGTCAAAAAAATGAGCAGTTCTTC. Protein: CASSAPGTSQKNEQFF.

This clone was detected once. The V gene is TRBV2, the J gene TRBJ1-5; a possible D gene is TRBD1 (6 bases). The germline V and J ends were trimmed by 5 bases and 5 bases, with 13 bases remaining between them. Germline-derived CDR1 and CDR2 are SNHLY and FYNNEI. This CDR3 spans 14 amino acids. This CDR3 reads CASSQDRGDQPQHF. As DNA, the CDR3 is TGTGCCAGCAGTCAGGACAGAGGGGATCAGCCCCAGCATTTT.

V is TRBV9 and J is TRBJ1-2, with 11 bases that match TRBD1. J lost 1 base, V lost 0 bases, and 8 bases had no gene match. Germline-derived CDR1 and CDR2 are SGDLS and YYNGEE. This CDR3 is built from 18 residues. CDR3 in amino acids: CASSVDSGQGVFNYGYTF. DNA for the CDR3: TGTGCCAGCAGCGTAGACTCGGGACAGGGGGTTTTTAACTATGGCTACACCTTC.

This chain uses TRBV29-1 with TRBJ2-7; 10 bases map to TRBD1. Germline values: CDR1 SQVTM, CDR2 ANQGSEA. This CDR3 spans 12 amino acids. Trimming removed 7 bases from V and 2 bases from J; junction bases left unmatched: 2. The CDR3: CSGGQGTYEQYF. CDR3 bases: TGCAGCGGGGGACAGGGGACCTACGAGCAGTACTTC.

This clone was detected once. The chain is built from TRBV7-6 and TRBJ1-1, with unresolved D. CDR1 is SGHVS and CDR2 is FNYEAQ in the germline V gene. The V end lost 5 bases, the J end lost 6 bases, and 16 bases lay between the germline ends. This CDR3 contains 14 residues. The CDR3 loop reads CASSHRLETPEAFF. CDR3 in DNA: TGTGCCAGCAGCCACCGATTAGAAACTCCTGAAGCTTTCTTT.

The rearrangement links TRBV9 to TRBJ1-6; 8 nucleotides align to TRBD1. The CDR3 has 15 amino acids. V was pared by 4 bases and J by 15 bases, with 15 bases of the junction left unmatched. The germline gives CDR1 SGDLS, CDR2 YYNGEE. CDR3 in DNA: TGTGCCAGCAGCACACGACAGGGGAGAGGCCTGAACCTCCACTTT. It translates to CASSTRQGRGLNLHF. The complete variable domain, with remaining parts taken from reference TRBV9 and TRBJ1-6, reads DSGVTQTPKHLITATGQRVTLRCSPRSGDLSVYWYQQSLDQGLQFLIQYYNGEERAKGNILERFSAQQFPDLHSELNLSSLELGDSALYFCASSTRQGRGLNLHFGNGTRLTVT.

The chain recombines TRBV4-1 with TRBJ2-7, with a tentative D call TRBD1 (6 bases). V was shortened by 0 bases and J by 0 bases, with 12 bases between the two germline ends. This CDR3 has 16 residues. Per germline, CDR1 MGHRA and CDR2 YSYEKL. The CDR3 bases are TGCGCCAGCAGCCAAGAAGAGGGGGTAAGCTCCTACGAGCAGTACTTC. Translated: CASSQEEGVSSYEQYF.

The rearrangement links TRBV7-9 to TRBJ1-3; 8 nucleotides line up with TRBD1. CDR3 size: 14 residues. Trimming took 4 bases from V and 7 from J; bases not matched to a gene: 6. Germline V gene data show CDR1 as SEHNR and CDR2 as FQNEAQ (reference sequence). The CDR3 DNA is TGTGCCAGCAGCTCGGACAGGGTAGGCAACACCATATATTTT. Amino acid sequence: CASSSDRVGNTIYF. The entire variable domain, with the rest obtained from reference TRBV7-9 and TRBJ1-3, is as follows: DTGVSQNPRHKITKRGQNVTFRCDPISEHNRLYWYRQTLGQGPEFLTYFQNEAQLEKSRLLSDRFSAERPKGSFSTLEIQRTEQGDSAMYLCASSSDRVGNTIYFGEGSWLTVV.

The rearrangement uses TRBV7-6 and TRBJ2-1; tentative D call: TRBD2 (6 bases). The germline V gene encodes CDR1 SGHVS and CDR2 FNYEAQ. Trimming cost V 4 bases and J 7 bases, with 14 bases left between them. CDR3 length: 14 residues. CDR3 region: CASSSAGTPNEQFF. The CDR3 region has the DNA TGTGCCAGCAGCTCGGCCGGGACTCCAAATGAGCAGTTCTTC.